The 30 T cell receptor beta chains reported below all come from one sample, sequenced in a study of identical twins. TCRdb reprocessed the 5' RACE reads via MiXCR and lists one record per CDR3 protein. The sample includes about 570,000 distinct CDR3 sequences, nearly 10% of them seen just once. These same records also appear under a second study, on yellow fever vaccine responses in identical twins.

Sequencing was done on a sample of PBMCs. Every receptor here comes from a woman between 18 and 29 years old in good health.

The table lists this clonotype with a few counts. The V gene is TRBV28, the J gene TRBJ2-4; TRBD1 aligns across 8 bases. CDR3 length: 14 residues. Unmatched junction bases numbered 7, after V lost 7 bases and J lost 5 bases. CDR1 and CDR2 (germline): MDHEN, SYDVKM. The CDR3 loop is CASTHGTGQNIQYF. In DNA, the CDR3 is TGTGCCAGCACCCACGGGACAGGACAAAACATTCAGTACTTC. Full variable domain (remainder filled in from reference TRBV28 and TRBJ2-4): DVKVTQSSRYLVKRTGEKVFLECVQDMDHENMFWYRQDPGLGLRLIYFSYDVKMKEKGDIPEGYSVSREKKERFSLILESASTNQTSMYLCASTHGTGQNIQYFGAGTRLSVL.

V and J are TRBV2 and TRBJ2-7; perhaps TRBD1 as D (6 bases). Germline-derived CDR1 and CDR2 are SNHLY and FYNNEI. The CDR3 spans 14 residues. V was trimmed by 0 bases and J by 4 bases, leaving 10 bases between them. The CDR3 loop is CASSEAGQAYEQYF. CDR3 in DNA: TGTGCCAGCAGTGAAGCGGGACAAGCGTACGAGCAGTACTTC.

CDR3 sequence reads: CASSEPPTSAYEQYF. The CDR3 bases are TGTGCCAGCAGCGAGCCTCCTACTAGCGCGTACGAGCAGTACTTC. The rearrangement links TRBV2 to TRBJ2-7; 7 bases are a match to TRBD2. V trimming: 6 bases; J trimming: 4 bases; junction bases outside the gene matches: 12. The CDR3 covers 15 residues. CDR1 SNHLY and CDR2 FYNNEI come from the germline V gene.

This clonotype was counted ten times or more. J is TRBJ2-1 and V is TRBV9; tentatively, D is TRBD1 (6 bases). V was trimmed by 10 bases and J by 0 bases, leaving 11 bases between them. The CDR3 extends over 13 amino acids. CDR1 is SGDLS and CDR2 is YYNGEE in the germline V gene. CDR3 DNA sequence: TGTGCCTCAACAGGGAGCTCCTACAATGAGCAGTTCTTC. Its protein is CASTGSSYNEQFF.

This clonotype has more than one count but fewer than ten. This chain connects TRBV28 to TRBJ1-5; TRBD1 is a possible D gene (5 bases). Germline CDR1 and CDR2: MDHEN and SYDVKM. Trimming shortened V by 7 bases and J by 7 bases, and 14 bases separated the two germline ends. The CDR3 runs 13 residues. In nucleotides, the CDR3 is TGTGCCAGCACCTCCCATCGGGGCCAGCCCCAGCATTTT. Encoded protein: CASTSHRGQPQHF.

This clonotype was seen at least ten times. This rearrangement joins TRBV4-1 to TRBJ2-7; 9 bases are shared with TRBD2. V was pared by 0 bases and J by 0 bases, with 9 bases of the junction left unmatched. The CDR3 is made up of 18 amino acids. From germline, CDR1 is MGHRA and CDR2 YSYEKL. As DNA, the CDR3 is TGCGCCAGCAGCCAAGAGACCCTTACTAGCGGGTACTCCTACGAGCAGTACTTC. Translation: CASSQETLTSGYSYEQYF.

Ten or more counts support this clonotype. The rearrangement joins TRBV12-3 or TRBV12-4 to TRBJ2-3; the match to TRBD1 covers 8 bases. This CDR3 spans 15 amino acids. V trimming: 3 bases; J trimming: 2 bases; junction bases outside the gene matches: 4. The CDR3 DNA sequence: TGTGCCAGCAGTTTTACAGGGGGAATCACAGATACGCAGTATTTT. Amino acids: CASSFTGGITDTQYF.

The V call is TRBV5-1, the J call TRBJ2-1, with D possibly being TRBD1 (6 bases). V lost 5 bases to trimming and J lost 6 bases, with 21 bases between them. The CDR3 contains 16 residues. Germline values: CDR1 SGHRS, CDR2 YFSETQ. The CDR3 spells CASRPSGTLSTNEQFF. The DNA of the CDR3 is TGCGCCAGCAGGCCCTCAGGGACATTGTCCACCAATGAGCAGTTCTTC. The full variable domain, completed using reference TRBV5-1 and TRBJ2-1, is KAGVTQTPRYLIKTRGQQVTLSCSPISGHRSVSWYQQTPGQGLQFLFEYFSETQRNKGNFPGRFSGRQFSNSRSEMNVSTLELGDSALYLCASRPSGTLSTNEQFFGPGTRLTVL.

Many counts were recorded for this clonotype. This chain connects TRBV12-3 or TRBV12-4 to TRBJ2-2; tentatively, D is TRBD2 (6 bases). V shed 6 bases and J shed 7 bases, with 9 bases lying between them. There are 12 residues in the CDR3. The CDR3 DNA sequence: TGTGCCAGCAGGGAGGGTAACGGGGAGCTGTTTTTT. It is translated as CASREGNGELFF.

The chain links TRBV6-6 to TRBJ2-1; possibly TRBD1 or TRBD2 for D (5 bases each). From germline, CDR1 is MNHNY and CDR2 SVGAGI (reference sequence). Between the trimmed V and J ends, which lost 9 bases and 7 bases, there was a span of 13 bases. This CDR3 spans 12 amino acids. CDR3 in amino acids: CASRDARNEQFF. CDR3 coding DNA: TGTGCCAGTAGGGACGCCCGAAATGAGCAGTTCTTC.

This clonotype has just a few counts. The genes are TRBV28 and TRBJ2-7, with D perhaps TRBD1 (6 bases). This CDR3 comprises 13 residues. Per the germline V gene, CDR1 is MDHEN and CDR2 is SYDVKM. V gave up 7 bases and J gave up 2 bases, with 12 bases separating them. The CDR3 region has the DNA TGTGCCAGCATCGGACAGAATACCTACGAGCAGTACTTC. Translation: CASIGQNTYEQYF.

The chain couples TRBV30 to TRBJ2-3; TRBD1 aligns across 11 bases. V dropped 4 bases and J dropped 2; count of bases not matched to a gene: 14. Germline loops: CDR1 GTSNPN, CDR2 SVGIG (reference sequence). The CDR3 totals 18 residues. The CDR3 DNA sequence: TGTGCCTGGAACAATATGAGAAGGACAGGGGGCCCCACAGATACGCAGTATTTT. It translates to CAWNNMRRTGGPTDTQYF.

This clonotype has just a few counts. This chain uses TRBV5-6 with TRBJ2-1; 10 bases are a match to TRBD2. Germline V CDR1 and CDR2: SGHDT, YYEEEE. Unmatched junction bases numbered 10, after V lost 3 bases and J lost 7 bases. The length of the CDR3 is 16 residues. In DNA form, the CDR3 reads TGTGCCAGCAGCTACCCGATAGGAGCGGGAGGGAATGAGCAGTTCTTC. Residues: CASSYPIGAGGNEQFF.

This clonotype has at least ten counts. The rearrangement links TRBV5-1 to TRBJ1-5; tentative D call: TRBD1 (5 bases). V lost 5 bases to trimming and J lost 6 bases, with 24 bases between them. There are 17 residues in the CDR3. From germline, CDR1 is SGHRS and CDR2 YFSETQ. CDR3 sequence: CASSKNGWDRRAQPQHF. In DNA form, the CDR3 reads TGCGCCAGCAGTAAGAACGGGTGGGACCGCCGGGCTCAGCCCCAGCATTTT.

This clonotype was recorded at least ten times. The chain joins TRBV20-1 to TRBJ2-1, with 12 bases lining up with TRBD2. Looked up from germline, CDR1 is DFQATT and CDR2 is SNEGSKA (reference sequence). V dropped 5 bases and J dropped 6; count of bases not matched to a gene: 11. The CDR3 runs 16 residues. The CDR3 sequence: CSAEASGRAGSNEQFF. The CDR3, as DNA: TGCAGTGCTGAAGCTAGCGGGAGGGCCGGGAGCAATGAGCAGTTCTTC.

This clonotype has at least ten counts. This rearrangement joins TRBV5-1 to TRBJ2-3; 10 nucleotides match TRBD1. This CDR3 has 15 residues. V shed 2 bases and J 1 base; nucleotides not matched to a gene: 1. CDR1 is SGHRS and CDR2 is YFSETQ in the germline V gene. The CDR3 sequence is CASSFDRGRTDTQYF. The DNA of the CDR3 is TGCGCCAGCAGCTTCGACAGGGGGCGCACAGATACGCAGTATTTT. Using reference TRBV5-1 and TRBJ2-3 for the parts outside the CDR3, the full variable domain is KAGVTQTPRYLIKTRGQQVTLSCSPISGHRSVSWYQQTPGQGLQFLFEYFSETQRNKGNFPGRFSGRQFSNSRSEMNVSTLELGDSALYLCASSFDRGRTDTQYFGPGTRLTVL.

This clonotype was picked up a small number of times. V gene TRBV5-1 combines with J gene TRBJ2-1, with TRBD1 as a possible D gene (6 bases). V lost 3 bases, J lost 4 bases, and 11 bases lay in between. The CDR3 is 14 amino acids. Germline CDR1 SGHRS, CDR2 YFSETQ. As DNA, the CDR3 is TGCGCCAGCAGCTCCGGGACACCATACAATGAGCAGTTCTTC. Protein: CASSSGTPYNEQFF.

The table lists this clonotype with many counts. J is TRBJ2-1 and V is TRBV7-9; the D gene could be TRBD1 or TRBD2 (5 bases each). V was pared by 6 bases and J by 5 bases, with 17 bases between. The length of the CDR3 is 15 residues. Germline V lookup: CDR1 SEHNR, CDR2 FQNEAQ (reference sequence). For the CDR3, the DNA is TGTGCCAGCAGAGTCGGGACGGCCCTTAACAATGAGCAGTTCTTC. Translated: CASRVGTALNNEQFF.

This chain links TRBV4-1 with TRBJ2-5; 9 bases are shared with TRBD2. The CDR3 contains 19 residues. In germline, CDR1 is MGHRA, CDR2 YSYEKL. Trimming cost V 0 bases and J 5 bases; bases outside gene matches: 16. The CDR3 region has the DNA TGCGCCAGCAGCCAAGAATTGGTTAGCGGGAGAAGTCAGGATGAGACCCAGTACTTC. As protein: CASSQELVSGRSQDETQYF.

This clonotype turned up a few times. The genes are TRBV7-9 and TRBJ2-7, with 8 bases lining up with TRBD1. Trimming at V came to 6 bases and at J to 5 bases, leaving 9 bases not matched to a gene. Per the germline V gene, CDR1 is SEHNR and CDR2 is FQNEAQ (reference sequence). The CDR3 spans 14 residues. The CDR3: CASRSGTGANEQYF. CDR3 DNA sequence: TGTGCCAGCAGGTCCGGGACAGGAGCAAACGAGCAGTACTTC.

V gene TRBV7-2 combines with J gene TRBJ2-3, with 7 bases aligning to TRBD2. The CDR3 runs to 15 residues. Trimming at V came to 2 bases and at J to 15 bases, leaving 17 bases not matched to a gene. Germline V gene lookup returns CDR1 SGHTA and CDR2 FQGNSA. The CDR3: CASSLQSGNTDTLYF. CDR3 in DNA: TGTGCCAGCAGCTTACAAAGCGGGAACACAGATACGCTTTATTTT.

This clonotype has at least ten counts. The rearrangement joins TRBV7-9 to TRBJ2-1; TRBD1 aligns across 9 bases. With V trimmed by 5 bases and J by 6 bases, 8 bases remained unmatched. This CDR3 is built from 15 residues. Germline V gives CDR1 SEHNR, CDR2 FQNEAQ (reference sequence). CDR3 sequence: CASSPKGTGFNEQFF. The CDR3, as DNA: TGTGCCAGCAGCCCAAAGGGGACAGGGTTCAATGAGCAGTTCTTC.

This clonotype was observed at least ten times. This sequence joins TRBV12-3 or TRBV12-4 and TRBJ2-3; D is undetermined. The CDR3 totals 15 residues. V shed 6 bases and J shed 3 bases, with 16 bases lying between them. The CDR3 sequence: CASRRDGSRTDTQYF. CDR3 DNA: TGTGCCAGCAGACGCGACGGCAGCAGGACAGATACGCAGTATTTT.

The chain uses TRBV2 and TRBJ2-7; no clear D. CDR1 SNHLY and CDR2 FYNNEI come from the germline V gene. Trimming pared 4 bases from V and 3 bases from J, leaving 10 bases between. The CDR3 runs 13 residues. Here the CDR3 reads CASSGAGDYEQYF. CDR3 in DNA: TGTGCCAGCAGTGGGGCAGGAGACTACGAGCAGTACTTC. The full variable domain, its missing parts supplied by reference TRBV2 and TRBJ2-7, is EPEVTQTPSHQVTQMGQEVILRCVPISNHLYFYWYRQILGQKVEFLVSFYNNEISEKSEIFDDQFSVERPDGSNFTLKIRSTKLEDSAMYFCASSGAGDYEQYFGPGTRLTVT.

The chain carries TRBV6-6 and TRBJ2-1, with a tentative D call TRBD1 (5 bases). Deletions cut 2 bases from V and 15 bases from J, with 17 bases between. CDR1 and CDR2 from the germline V gene are MNHNY and SVGAGI (reference sequence). The CDR3 spans 13 residues. CDR3 sequence: CASSYGSPRDRFF. As DNA, the CDR3 is TGTGCCAGCAGTTACGGTTCGCCCAGGGATCGGTTCTTC.

This chain uses TRBV5-5 with TRBJ2-6; D is unclear. CDR1 SGHKS and CDR2 YYEKEE come from the germline V gene (reference sequence). The CDR3 extends over 14 amino acids. V was clipped by 0 bases and J by 10 bases, with 11 bases between them. The CDR3 sequence is CASSLAAGLNVLTF. In DNA, the CDR3 is TGTGCCAGCAGCTTGGCCGCAGGATTGAACGTCCTGACTTTC.

This clonotype was seen more than once but under ten times. The chain combines TRBV20-1 with TRBJ2-7; 7 positions match TRBD2. Germline trimming cut 3 bases from V and 7 bases from J; bases unmatched to any gene: 9. Germline V lookup: CDR1 DFQATT, CDR2 SNEGSKA (reference sequence). CDR3 length: 13 residues. The CDR3 DNA reads as TGCAGTGCTAGGGCTAGCGGATCTGGGGAGCAGTACTTC. Encoded protein: CSARASGSGEQYF.

This clonotype was observed at least ten times. The V gene is TRBV3-1, the J gene TRBJ2-7, with D possibly being TRBD2 (5 bases). This CDR3 region has 16 residues. Germline CDR1 is LGHDT and CDR2 is YNNKEL (reference sequence). V dropped 3 bases and J dropped 1 base, with 16 bases sitting between them. CDR3 loop: CASSQSLASRSYEQYF. CDR3 sequence (DNA): TGTGCCAGCAGCCAGTCGTTAGCGTCTCGGTCCTACGAGCAGTACTTC.

The chain recombines TRBV12-3 or TRBV12-4 with TRBJ1-1; 8 bases agree with TRBD1. The CDR3 sequence is 15 residues long. The V and J ends lost 9 bases and 1 base, in that order; junction bases with no gene match: 10. For the CDR3, the DNA is TGTGCCAGTACAGGGGGTAACGGGGGGAACACTGAAGCTTTCTTT. It translates to CASTGGNGGNTEAFF.

In its sample, this clonotype was seen many times. The chain joins TRBV24-1 to TRBJ2-7; a weak D match, TRBD2 (5 bases). CDR3 size: 12 residues. The germline V gene encodes CDR1 KGHDR and CDR2 SFDVKD. V dropped 7 bases and J dropped 2 bases, with 8 bases sitting between them. The CDR3 loop is CATRGVTYEQYF. CDR3 coding DNA: TGTGCCACCAGGGGAGTCACCTACGAGCAGTACTTC.